This section outlines one T cell receptor (beta chain) sequence together with its context. Its antigen is not known. After extraction with the RNeasy kit, roughly 0.45 to 1 ug of the RNA was reverse transcribed using random hexamers. Amplification of TCR beta CDR3 used immunoSEQ multiplex PCR across 54 Vbeta and 13 Jbeta. TCRdb ran MiXCR on the immunoSEQ multiplex PCR reads and lists one entry per CDR3 protein. The sample has roughly 180,000 distinct CDR3 sequences, approximately 95% seen once. The CDR3 has 16 residues. CDR1 is KGHDR, CDR2 SFDVKD, per germline. V lost 4 bases to trimming and J lost 9 bases; unmatched junction nucleotides: 8. The data are from a study of CD8 T cells in Susac syndrome. Findings of the study overall: Only a relatively small number of individuals were included in the TCR sequencing and HLA analysis.

CD8+ and CD4+ T cells taken from blood had their TCR beta sequenced. Sequencing input: CD4+ T cells from PBMCs. The chain joins TRBV24-1 to TRBJ2-1, with TRBD2 matching 13 bases. The TCR was taken from a human donor in good health. CDR3 in amino acids: CATSDPTSGRIGEQFF. In DNA form, the CDR3 reads TGTGCCACCAGTGACCCGACTAGCGGGAGGATTGGTGAGCAGTTCTTC.